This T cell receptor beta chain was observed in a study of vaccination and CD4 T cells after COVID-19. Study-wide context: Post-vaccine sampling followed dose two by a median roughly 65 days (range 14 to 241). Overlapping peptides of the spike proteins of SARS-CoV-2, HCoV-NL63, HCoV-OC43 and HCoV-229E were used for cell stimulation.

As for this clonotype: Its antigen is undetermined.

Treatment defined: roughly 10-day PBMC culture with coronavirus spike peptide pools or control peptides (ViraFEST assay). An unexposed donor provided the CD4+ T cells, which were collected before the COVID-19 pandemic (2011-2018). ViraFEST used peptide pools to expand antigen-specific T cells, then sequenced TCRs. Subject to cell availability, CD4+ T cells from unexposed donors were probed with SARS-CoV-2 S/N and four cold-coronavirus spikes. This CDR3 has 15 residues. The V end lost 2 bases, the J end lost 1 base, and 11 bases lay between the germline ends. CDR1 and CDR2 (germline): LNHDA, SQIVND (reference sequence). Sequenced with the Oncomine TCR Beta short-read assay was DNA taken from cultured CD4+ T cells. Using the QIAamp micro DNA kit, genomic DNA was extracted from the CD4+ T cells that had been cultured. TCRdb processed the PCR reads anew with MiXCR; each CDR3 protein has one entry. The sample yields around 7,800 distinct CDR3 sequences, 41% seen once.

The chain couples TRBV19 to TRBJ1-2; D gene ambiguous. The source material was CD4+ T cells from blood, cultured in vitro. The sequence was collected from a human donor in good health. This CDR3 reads CASSIFSAVNYGYTF. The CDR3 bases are TGTGCCAGTAGTATATTTTCGGCAGTTAACTATGGCTACACCTTC.